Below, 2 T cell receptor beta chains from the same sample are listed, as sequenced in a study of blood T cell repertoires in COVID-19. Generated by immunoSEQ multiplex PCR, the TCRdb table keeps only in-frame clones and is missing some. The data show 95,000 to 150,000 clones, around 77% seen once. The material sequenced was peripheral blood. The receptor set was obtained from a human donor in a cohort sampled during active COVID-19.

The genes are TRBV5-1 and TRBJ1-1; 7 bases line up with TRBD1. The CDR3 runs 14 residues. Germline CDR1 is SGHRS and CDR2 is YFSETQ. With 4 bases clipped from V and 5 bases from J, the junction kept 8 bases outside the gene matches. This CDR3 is CASSHPTGRTEAFF. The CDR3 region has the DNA TGCGCCAGCAGCCACCCGACAGGGAGGACTGAAGCTTTCTTT.

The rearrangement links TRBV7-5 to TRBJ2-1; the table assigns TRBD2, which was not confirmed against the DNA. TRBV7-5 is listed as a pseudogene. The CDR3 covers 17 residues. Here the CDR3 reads CVRSSLSPGLERIEQFF. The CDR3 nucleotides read TGTGTCAGAAGCTCCCTATCACCGGGACTAGAAAGAATTGAGCAGTTCTTC.